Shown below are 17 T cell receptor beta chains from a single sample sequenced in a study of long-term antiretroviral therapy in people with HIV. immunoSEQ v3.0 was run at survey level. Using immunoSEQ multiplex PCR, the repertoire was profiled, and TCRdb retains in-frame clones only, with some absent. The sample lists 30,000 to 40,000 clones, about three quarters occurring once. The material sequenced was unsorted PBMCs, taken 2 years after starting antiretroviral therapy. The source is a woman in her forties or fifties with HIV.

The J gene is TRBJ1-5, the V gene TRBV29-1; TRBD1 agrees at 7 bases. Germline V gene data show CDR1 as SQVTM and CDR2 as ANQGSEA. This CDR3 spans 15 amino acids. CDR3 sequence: CRDGSQGPGNQPQHF. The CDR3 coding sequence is TGCAGAGACGGCTCACAGGGGCCGGGAAATCAGCCCCAGCATTTT.

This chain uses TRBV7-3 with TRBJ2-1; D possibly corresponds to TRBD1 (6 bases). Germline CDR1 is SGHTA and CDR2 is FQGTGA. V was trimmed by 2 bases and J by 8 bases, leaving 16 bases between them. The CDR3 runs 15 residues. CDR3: CASSLLETGYDEQFF. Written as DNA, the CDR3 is TGTGCCAGCAGCTTACTAGAAACAGGGTACGATGAGCAGTTCTTC.

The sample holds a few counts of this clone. CDR3 protein: CAISESLGGTGNTIYF. CDR3 DNA: TGTGCCATCAGTGAGTCGTTGGGGGGAACTGGAAACACCATATATTTT. V is TRBV10-3 and J is TRBJ1-3; D may be TRBD1 (5 bases). V lost 0 bases and J lost 2, with 11 bases in between. The CDR3 totals 16 residues. CDR1 and CDR2 from the germline V gene are ENHRY and SYGVKD.

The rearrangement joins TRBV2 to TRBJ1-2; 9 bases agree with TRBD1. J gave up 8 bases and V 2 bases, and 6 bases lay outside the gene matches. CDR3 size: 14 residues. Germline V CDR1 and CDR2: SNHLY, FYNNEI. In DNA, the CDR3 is TGTGCCAGCAGTGAAAGGGGGACAGGGAACGGCTACACCTTC. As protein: CASSERGTGNGYTF. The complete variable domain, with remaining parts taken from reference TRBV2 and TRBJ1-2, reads EPEVTQTPSHQVTQMGQEVILRCVPISNHLYFYWYRQILGQKVEFLVSFYNNEISEKSEIFDDQFSVERPDGSNFTLKIRSTKLEDSAMYFCASSERGTGNGYTFGSGTRLTVV.

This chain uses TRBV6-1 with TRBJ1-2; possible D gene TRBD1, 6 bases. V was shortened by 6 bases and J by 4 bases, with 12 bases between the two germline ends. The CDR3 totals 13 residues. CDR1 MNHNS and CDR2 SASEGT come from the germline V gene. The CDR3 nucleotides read TGTGCCAGCAGCATTGGGGGCGGCTATGGCTACACCTTC. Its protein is CASSIGGGYGYTF.

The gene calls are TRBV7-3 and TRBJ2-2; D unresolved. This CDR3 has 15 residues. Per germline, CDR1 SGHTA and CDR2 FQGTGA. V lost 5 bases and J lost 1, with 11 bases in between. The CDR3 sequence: CASSPMYGNTGELFF. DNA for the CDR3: TGTGCCAGCAGCCCCATGTACGGGAACACCGGGGAGCTGTTTTTT.

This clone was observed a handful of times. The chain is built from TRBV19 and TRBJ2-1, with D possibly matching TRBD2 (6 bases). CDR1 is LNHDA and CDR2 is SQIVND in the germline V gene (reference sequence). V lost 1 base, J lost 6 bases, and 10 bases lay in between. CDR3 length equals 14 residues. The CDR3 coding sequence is TGTGCCAGTAGTATAGGACTAGTCCCCAATGAGCAGTTCTTC. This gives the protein CASSIGLVPNEQFF.

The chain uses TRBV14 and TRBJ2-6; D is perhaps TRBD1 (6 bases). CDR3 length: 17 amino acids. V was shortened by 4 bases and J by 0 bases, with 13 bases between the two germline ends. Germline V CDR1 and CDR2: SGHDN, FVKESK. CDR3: CASSPRVGGSGANVLTF. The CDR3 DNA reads TGTGCCAGCAGCCCCCGGGTAGGGGGCTCTGGGGCCAACGTCCTGACTTTC.

The CDR3 is CASSPTELANTGELFF. The CDR3 DNA is TGTGCCAGCTCACCAACAGAACTCGCGAACACCGGGGAGCTGTTTTTT. This rearrangement joins TRBV18 to TRBJ2-2; D ambiguous. V lost 2 bases and J 0 bases, leaving 10 bases between the germline ends. This CDR3 has 16 amino acids. The germline gives CDR1 KGHSH, CDR2 LQKENI. The full variable domain, its missing parts supplied by reference TRBV18 and TRBJ2-2, is NAGVMQNPRHLVRRRGQEARLRCSPMKGHSHVYWYRQLPEEGLKFMVYLQKENIIDESGMPKERFSAEFPKEGPSILRIQQVVRGDSAAYFCASSPTELANTGELFFGEGSRLTVL.

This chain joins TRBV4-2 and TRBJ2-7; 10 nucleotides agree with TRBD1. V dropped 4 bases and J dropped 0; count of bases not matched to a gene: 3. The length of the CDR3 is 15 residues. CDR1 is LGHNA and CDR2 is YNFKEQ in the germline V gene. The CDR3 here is CASSPTGGGSYEQYF. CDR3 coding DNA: TGTGCCAGCAGCCCGACAGGGGGCGGCTCCTACGAGCAGTACTTC.

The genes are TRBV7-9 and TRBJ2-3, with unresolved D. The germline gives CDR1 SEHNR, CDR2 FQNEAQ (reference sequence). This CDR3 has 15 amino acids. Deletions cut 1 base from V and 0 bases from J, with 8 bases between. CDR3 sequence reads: CASSLDGASTDTQYF. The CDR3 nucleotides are TGTGCCAGCAGCTTAGATGGAGCTAGCACAGATACGCAGTATTTT.

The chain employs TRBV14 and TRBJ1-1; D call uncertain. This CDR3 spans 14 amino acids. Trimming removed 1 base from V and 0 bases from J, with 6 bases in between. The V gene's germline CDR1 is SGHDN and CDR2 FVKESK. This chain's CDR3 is CASSQAGMNTEAFF. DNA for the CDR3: TGTGCCAGCAGCCAAGCTGGGATGAACACTGAAGCTTTCTTT.

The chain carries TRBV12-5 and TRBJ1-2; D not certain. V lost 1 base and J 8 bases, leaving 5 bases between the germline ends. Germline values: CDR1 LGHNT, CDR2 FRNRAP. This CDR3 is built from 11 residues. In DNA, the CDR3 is TGTGCTAGTGGTTTGGGGCGAGGCTACACCTTC. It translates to CASGLGRGYTF.

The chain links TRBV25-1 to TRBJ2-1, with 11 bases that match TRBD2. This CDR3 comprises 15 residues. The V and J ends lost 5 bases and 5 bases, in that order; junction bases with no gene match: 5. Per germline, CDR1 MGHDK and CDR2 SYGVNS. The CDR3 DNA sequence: TGTGCCAGCAGTTATCCGGGACTAGCGGACAATGAGCAGTTCTTC. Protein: CASSYPGLADNEQFF.

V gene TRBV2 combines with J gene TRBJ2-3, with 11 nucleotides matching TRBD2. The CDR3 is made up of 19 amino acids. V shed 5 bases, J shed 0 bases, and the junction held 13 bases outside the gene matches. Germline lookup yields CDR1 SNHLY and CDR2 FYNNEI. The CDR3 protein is CASSIKRPGLAASTDTQYF. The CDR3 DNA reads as TGTGCCAGCAGTATCAAAAGGCCGGGACTAGCGGCTAGCACAGATACGCAGTATTTT. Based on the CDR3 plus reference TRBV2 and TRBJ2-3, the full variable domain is EPEVTQTPSHQVTQMGQEVILRCVPISNHLYFYWYRQILGQKVEFLVSFYNNEISEKSEIFDDQFSVERPDGSNFTLKIRSTKLEDSAMYFCASSIKRPGLAASTDTQYFGPGTRLTVL.

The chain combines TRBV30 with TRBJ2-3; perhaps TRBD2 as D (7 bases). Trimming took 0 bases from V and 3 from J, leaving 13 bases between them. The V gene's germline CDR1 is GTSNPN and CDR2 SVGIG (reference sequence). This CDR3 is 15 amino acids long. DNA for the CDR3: TGTGCCTGGAGTGTAGGTGGGGGGGCGACAGATACGCAGTATTTT. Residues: CAWSVGGGATDTQYF.

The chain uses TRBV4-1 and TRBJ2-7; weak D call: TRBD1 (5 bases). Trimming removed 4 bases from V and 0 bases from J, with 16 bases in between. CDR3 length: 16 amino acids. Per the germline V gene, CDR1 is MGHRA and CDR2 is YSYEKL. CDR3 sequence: CASSPSNIDSSYEQYV. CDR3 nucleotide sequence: TGCGCCAGCAGCCCATCTAATATCGACAGCTCCTACGAGCAGTACGTC.